This entry lists 22 T cell receptor beta chains sequenced from one sample in a study of blood T cell repertoires in COVID-19. Measured with immunoSEQ multiplex PCR; TCRdb has only the in-frame clones, and not every one. The sample holds over 200,000 clones; roughly 87% are singletons and the top ten take about a tenth. Material: PBMCs or T cells enriched from blood (not recorded which). The receptors stem from a young man who had recovered from COVID-19.

The chain employs TRBV27 and TRBJ2-7, with 7 bases identical to TRBD2. The CDR3 spans 15 residues. Germline loops: CDR1 MNHEY, CDR2 SMNVEV (reference sequence). The junction had 10 bases not matched to a gene; V was cut back by 5 bases and J by 3 bases. The CDR3 DNA is TGTGCCAGCAGTCCTCCGGGACTAAGTGTCTACGAGCAGTACTTC. Protein sequence: CASSPPGLSVYEQYF.

Written as DNA, the CDR3 is TGCAGCGTCAACTTCGACTCCGGAGGCTACACCTTC. Translation: CSVNFDSGGYTF. V gene TRBV29-1 combines with J gene TRBJ1-2; no firm D call. Germline CDR1 SQVTM, CDR2 ANQGSEA. Trimming stripped 6 bases from V and 8 bases from J, with 16 bases between. The CDR3 runs 12 residues.

The rearrangement links TRBV5-6 to TRBJ2-3; 8 nucleotides match TRBD2. V shed 4 bases, J shed 10 bases, and the junction held 17 bases outside the gene matches. This CDR3 has 16 residues. Germline CDR1 is SGHDT and CDR2 is YYEEEE. The CDR3 reads CASSGGGLAGRLSQYF. Written as DNA, the CDR3 is TGTGCCAGCAGCGGGGGTGGGCTAGCGGGTCGGCTGTCGCAGTATTTT.

V usage is TRBV18 and J usage is TRBJ2-3; TRBD1 agrees at 7 bases. Per the germline V gene, CDR1 is KGHSH and CDR2 is LQKENI. V gave up 0 bases and J gave up 2 bases; unmatched junction bases: 2. CDR3 length equals 15 residues. The CDR3 nucleotides are TGTGCCAGCTCACCACCGGGACAGATCACAGATACGCAGTATTTT. It yields the protein CASSPPGQITDTQYF.

This chain links TRBV28 with TRBJ1-3; D call uncertain. The V and J ends lost 2 bases and 3 bases respectively, with 11 bases between them. Germline V gene lookup returns CDR1 MDHEN and CDR2 SYDVKM. This CDR3 comprises 15 residues. The CDR3 region is CASSLMGLSGNTIYF. The CDR3, as DNA: TGTGCCAGCAGTTTAATGGGCCTAAGTGGAAACACCATATATTTT.

J is TRBJ1-4 and V is TRBV5-1, with 9 bases fitting TRBD1. The CDR3 runs 15 residues. Trimming cost V 0 bases and J 7 bases; bases outside gene matches: 4. Germline CDR1 is SGHRS and CDR2 is YFSETQ. The CDR3 DNA reads as TGCGCCAGCAGCTTGGAGTGGGACAGGGTTGAAAAACTGTTTTTT. Amino acids: CASSLEWDRVEKLFF.

The chain links TRBV28 to TRBJ1-5; a weak D match, TRBD1 (6 bases). The CDR3 extends over 18 amino acids. Trimming left V 4 bases short and J 0 bases short, with 19 bases between. Germline lookup yields CDR1 MDHEN and CDR2 SYDVKM. CDR3 amino acids: CASSSLGPGHHSNQPQHF. The CDR3 coding sequence is TGTGCCAGCAGTTCATTAGGGCCGGGACATCATAGCAATCAGCCCCAGCATTTT.

The V and J genes are TRBV7-2 and TRBJ2-2, with D possibly being TRBD2 (6 bases). This CDR3 has 17 residues. Germline V lookup: CDR1 SGHTA, CDR2 FQGNSA. With 5 bases removed from V and 6 bases from J, the gap between germline ends came to 22 bases. The CDR3 region has the DNA TGTGCCAGCAGCCCCCGTAGTAGCGGTTTTACTTCCGGGGAGCTGTTTTTT. Its translation: CASSPRSSGFTSGELFF. Full variable domain (outside the CDR3, taken from reference TRBV7-2 and TRBJ2-2): GAGVSQSPSNKVTEKGKDVELRCDPISGHTALYWYRQSLGQGLEFLIYFQGNSAPDKSGLPSDRFSAERTGGSVSTLTIQRTQQEDSAVYLCASSPRSSGFTSGELFFGEGSRLTVL.

The J gene is TRBJ1-6, the V gene TRBV5-4, with a weak D call TRBD1 (6 bases). V shed 0 bases and J shed 9 bases, with 10 bases lying between them. Germline V gene data show CDR1 as SGHNT and CDR2 as YYREEE (reference sequence). This CDR3 has 14 residues. The CDR3, as DNA: TGTGCCAGCAGCTTGGAACAGGGTACTTCACCCCTCCACTTT. The encoded protein is CASSLEQGTSPLHF.

V usage is TRBV7-2 and J usage is TRBJ1-1; TRBD1 agrees at 7 bases. Germline CDR1 reads SGHTA; CDR2 reads FQGNSA. V dropped 3 bases and J dropped 2; count of bases not matched to a gene: 6. CDR3 length: 15 amino acids. CDR3 sequence reads: CASSFRQGPNTEAFF. CDR3 DNA sequence: TGTGCCAGCAGCTTCCGACAGGGACCTAACACTGAAGCTTTCTTT.

The V call is TRBV10-3, the J call TRBJ1-1, with 8 bases that match TRBD1. The CDR3 contains 13 residues. The V segment lost 4 bases and the J segment 2 bases; nucleotides outside the gene matches: 0. Germline V gene sequence: CDR1 ENHRY, CDR2 SYGVKD. CDR3 nucleotide sequence: TGTGCCATCAGTGCAGGGGGCAACACTGAAGCTTTCTTT. Amino acids: CAISAGGNTEAFF.

The CDR3 coding sequence is TGTGCCAGCAGACGCGGACTAGCTAGCACAGATACGCAGTATTTT. Encoded protein: CASRRGLASTDTQYF. The rearrangement uses TRBV6-5 and TRBJ2-3, with 8 bases matching TRBD2. Germline assignment: CDR1 MNHEY and CDR2 SVGAGI. With 6 bases clipped from V and 0 bases from J, the junction kept 5 bases outside the gene matches. CDR3 length equals 15 residues.

The gene calls are TRBV7-9 and TRBJ1-4; 10 bases fit TRBD1. The CDR3 length is 14 residues. Germline V CDR1 and CDR2: SEHNR, FQNEAQ (reference sequence). The V and J ends lost 6 bases and 6 bases, in that order; junction bases with no gene match: 4. CDR3 coding DNA: TGTGCCAGCAGACTCGGACAGGGGGATGAAAAACTGTTTTTT. Its translation is CASRLGQGDEKLFF.

The V call is TRBV4-1, the J call TRBJ2-7; 11 positions match TRBD2. Trimming removed 1 base from V and 4 bases from J; junction bases left unmatched: 6. The CDR3 has 16 residues. CDR1 and CDR2 (germline): MGHRA, YSYEKL. The CDR3 sequence is CASSQVLAGGIYEQYF. Here the CDR3 DNA reads TGCGCCAGCAGCCAAGTCCTAGCGGGAGGTATTTACGAGCAGTACTTC.

The chain recombines TRBV7-2 with TRBJ2-3; 11 bases map to TRBD2. This CDR3 region has 16 residues. Germline V CDR1 and CDR2: SGHTA, FQGNSA. Trimming cost V 2 bases and J 4 bases; bases outside gene matches: 5. CDR3 nucleotide sequence: TGTGCCAGCAGCTTACATAGCGGGGGGGTCGCAGATACGCAGTATTTT. Its translation is CASSLHSGGVADTQYF.

The chain carries TRBV28 and TRBJ2-7; D remains unclear. V lost 3 bases, J lost 7 bases, and 10 bases lay in between. Looked up from germline, CDR1 is MDHEN and CDR2 is SYDVKM. CDR3 length: 12 residues. The CDR3 DNA reads TGTGCCAGCAGTTTCGGTCCGAGGGAGCAGTACTTC. Protein product: CASSFGPREQYF.

The chain couples TRBV5-5 to TRBJ2-3; 14 nucleotides agree with TRBD2. Per germline, CDR1 SGHKS and CDR2 YYEKEE (reference sequence). Trimming took 4 bases from V and 3 from J; bases not matched to a gene: 7. CDR3 length: 17 amino acids. The DNA of the CDR3 is TGTGCCAGCAGCACTAAGACTAGCGGGGGGGCAACAGATACGCAGTATTTT. As protein: CASSTKTSGGATDTQYF.

This rearrangement joins TRBV24-1 to TRBJ1-1; 8 bases align to TRBD1. This CDR3 spans 14 amino acids. In germline, CDR1 is KGHDR, CDR2 SFDVKD. Unmatched junction bases numbered 7, after V lost 6 bases and J lost 5 bases. CDR3 amino acids: CATSPGQGGTEAFF. As DNA, the CDR3 is TGTGCCACCAGTCCCGGACAGGGAGGGACTGAAGCTTTCTTT.

This rearrangement joins TRBV3-1 (or the pseudogene TRBV3-2) to TRBJ2-7; no clear D. The CDR3 loop spans 11 amino acids. CDR1 LGHDT and CDR2 YNNKEL come from the germline V gene (reference sequence). The V and J ends lost 4 bases and 4 bases respectively, with 5 bases between them. The DNA for the CDR3 is TGTGCCAGCAGCCTTAGTTACGAGCAGTACTTC. Protein product: CASSLSYEQYF.

The CDR3 region is CAWSKGEGMSYGYTF. CDR3 DNA sequence: TGTGCCTGGAGTAAGGGGGAGGGGATGAGCTATGGCTACACCTTC. The V call is TRBV30, the J call TRBJ1-2; the D gene is possibly TRBD1 (6 bases). Germline loops: CDR1 GTSNPN, CDR2 SVGIG (reference sequence). V was cut by 2 bases and J by 4 bases, with 17 bases left in between. The CDR3 consists of 15 residues.

The chain combines TRBV7-9 with TRBJ2-4, with TRBD2 as a possible D gene (5 bases). Germline V gene data show CDR1 as SEHNR and CDR2 as FQNEAQ (reference sequence). Trimming pared 5 bases from V and 2 bases from J, leaving 13 bases between. This CDR3 has 15 residues. In nucleotides, the CDR3 is TGTGCCAGCAGCCTATTATGGGAGACCAAAAACATTCAGTACTTC. It specifies CASSLLWETKNIQYF.

The chain uses TRBV20-1 and TRBJ1-2; maybe TRBD1 (6 bases). The CDR3 has 11 residues. The V and J ends lost 3 bases and 8 bases respectively, with 10 bases between them. Germline assignment: CDR1 DFQATT and CDR2 SNEGSKA (reference sequence). The CDR3 here is CSASPGGGYTF. The CDR3 DNA follows: TGCAGTGCTAGCCCGGGGGGCGGCTACACCTTC.